This TCR beta chain was obtained from a study of CD8+CD57+ T cells in acquired aplastic anemia. Study conclusions and caveats: Between the patient and control groups, CD8+ Simpson's diversity did not differ significantly.

Sequencing was done on patients that had shown CD8+CD57+ cell expansion by flow cytometry. This CDR3 is 12 amino acids long. The germline V gene encodes CDR1 DFQATT and CDR2 SNEGSKA (reference sequence). The J segment lost 0 bases and the V segment lost 8 bases, leaving 3 bases of the junction unmatched. Genomic DNA, the template, was used for profiling of the TCR beta VDJ and CDR3. Using its own MiXCR run on the reads, TCRdb lists one record per CDR3 protein. The sample has just over 200,000 distinct CDR3 sequences, 65% seen once; the top ten hold around 60%. For this clonotype: Its target is not known. This CDR3 is missing its conserved last phenylalanine or tryptophan, likely due to a read error.

The sequence came from a human donor with aplastic anemia. This sequence joins TRBV20-1 and TRBJ2-7; 8 nucleotides agree with TRBD1. Sequencing was carried out using sorted CD4+, CD8+, or CD8+CD57+ T cells (not recorded which) from PBMCs. The CDR3 spells CSTGQGSYEQYS. CDR3 DNA sequence: TGCAGTACCGGACAGGGCTCCTACGAGCAGTACTCC.